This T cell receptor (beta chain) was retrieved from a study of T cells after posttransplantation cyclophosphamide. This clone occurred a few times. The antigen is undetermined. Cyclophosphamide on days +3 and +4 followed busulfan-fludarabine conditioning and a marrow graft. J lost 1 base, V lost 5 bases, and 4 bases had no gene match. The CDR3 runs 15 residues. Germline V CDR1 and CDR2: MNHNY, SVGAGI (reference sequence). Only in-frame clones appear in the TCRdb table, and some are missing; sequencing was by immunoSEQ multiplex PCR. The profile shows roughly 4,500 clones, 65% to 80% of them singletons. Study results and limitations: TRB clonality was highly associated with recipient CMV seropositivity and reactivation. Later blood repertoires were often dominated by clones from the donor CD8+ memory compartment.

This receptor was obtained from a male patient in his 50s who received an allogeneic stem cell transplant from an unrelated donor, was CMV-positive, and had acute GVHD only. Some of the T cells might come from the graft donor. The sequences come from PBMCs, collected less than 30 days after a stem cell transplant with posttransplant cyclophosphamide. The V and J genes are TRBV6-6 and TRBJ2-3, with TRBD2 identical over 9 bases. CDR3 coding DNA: TGTGCCAGCAGTCAGACTAGCGGAGGCACAGATACGCAGTATTTT. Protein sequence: CASSQTSGGTDTQYF.